The 32 T cell receptor beta chains reported below all come from one sample, sequenced in a study of identical twins. TCRdb called the 5' RACE reads again in MiXCR, with one record for every CDR3 protein. In the table there are 250,000 to 300,000 distinct CDR3 sequences, 8.5% to 9.5% of which are singletons. These same data were also listed under a study on yellow fever vaccine responses in identical twins.

The sample comprised CD8+ T cells sorted from blood. These receptor sequences come from a woman aged 18-35 years in good health.

Only a few counts were recorded for this clonotype. This chain joins TRBV9 and TRBJ2-7, with a weak D call TRBD1 (6 bases). V was shortened by 0 bases and J by 3 bases, with 10 bases between the two germline ends. The CDR3 has 14 residues. Germline loops: CDR1 SGDLS, CDR2 YYNGEE. This chain's CDR3 is CASSVGQGYYEQYF. CDR3 in DNA: TGTGCCAGCAGCGTAGGGCAGGGGTACTACGAGCAGTACTTC. Full variable domain (rest looked up from reference TRBV9 and TRBJ2-7): DSGVTQTPKHLITATGQRVTLRCSPRSGDLSVYWYQQSLDQGLQFLIQYYNGEERAKGNILERFSAQQFPDLHSELNLSSLELGDSALYFCASSVGQGYYEQYFGPGTRLTVT.

This clonotype was seen a few times. V gene TRBV6-1 combines with J gene TRBJ2-7; D is undetermined. The CDR3 spans 13 residues. Trimming stripped 8 bases from V and 0 bases from J, with 11 bases between. Looked up from germline, CDR1 is MNHNS and CDR2 is SASEGT. The CDR3 loop reads CASRPASSYEQYF. The CDR3 DNA sequence: TGTGCCAGCCGGCCGGCCAGCTCCTACGAGCAGTACTTC.

The sample holds many counts of this clonotype. The V gene is TRBV7-9, the J gene TRBJ2-3; the D call may be TRBD1 or TRBD2 (5 bases each). This CDR3 region has 14 residues. Germline-derived CDR1 and CDR2 are SEHNR and FQNEAQ (reference sequence). The V and J ends lost 5 bases and 0 bases respectively, with 9 bases between them. In DNA, the CDR3 is TGTGCCAGCAGCCCGGGACCGAGCACAGATACGCAGTATTTT. This codes for CASSPGPSTDTQYF. Supplemented by reference TRBV7-9 and TRBJ2-3, the full variable domain reads DTGVSQNPRHKITKRGQNVTFRCDPISEHNRLYWYRQTLGQGPEFLTYFQNEAQLEKSRLLSDRFSAERPKGSFSTLEIQRTEQGDSAMYLCASSPGPSTDTQYFGPGTRLTVL.

This clonotype came up a few times. The chain combines TRBV4-1 with TRBJ2-7; 10 bases map to TRBD2. After removal of 1 base from V and 2 bases from J, the junction contained 5 bases not matched to a gene. CDR1 and CDR2 from the germline V gene are MGHRA and YSYEKL. This CDR3 region has 16 residues. The CDR3 sequence: CASSQGSSGSPYEQYF. The CDR3 region has the DNA TGCGCCAGCAGCCAAGGTTCTAGCGGGAGCCCCTACGAGCAGTACTTC.

This clonotype turned up a few times. The chain has TRBV11-2 and TRBJ2-2, with D perhaps matching TRBD1 (5 bases). This CDR3 spans 15 amino acids. The V end was cut by 1 base, the J end by 4 bases, with 10 bases between. Germline V CDR1 and CDR2: SGHAT, FQNNGV. The chain's CDR3 is CASSLGQMGTGELFF. In DNA, the CDR3 is TGTGCCAGCAGCTTAGGACAGATGGGCACCGGGGAGCTGTTTTTT.

This clonotype showed up just a few times. The J gene is TRBJ2-5, the V gene TRBV6-5; no clear D. This CDR3 has 12 amino acids. Germline V gene sequence: CDR1 MNHEY, CDR2 SVGAGI. V was cut by 6 bases and J by 4 bases, with 9 bases left in between. CDR3 in DNA: TGTGCCAGCAGGACAACTGTAGAGACCCAGTACTTC. This gives the protein CASRTTVETQYF.

V usage is TRBV11-1 and J usage is TRBJ2-3, with TRBD2 matching over 14 bases. The V gene end was trimmed by 5 bases and the J gene end by 5 bases; junction bases not matched to a gene: 12. The CDR3 contains 18 residues. CDR1 is SGHAT and CDR2 is FQDESV in the germline V gene (reference sequence). The DNA of the CDR3 is TGTGCCAGCAGCCTTGGGACTAGCGGGGGCGTCGGGGTAGATACGCAGTATTTT. It yields the protein CASSLGTSGGVGVDTQYF.

Ten or more counts support this clonotype. V gene TRBV6-2 or TRBV6-3 combines with J gene TRBJ2-7; TRBD1 matches 10 bases. CDR3 length: 17 residues. Germline lookup yields CDR1 MNHEY and CDR2 SVGEGT. V lost 6 bases and J lost 6; bases outside the gene matches: 17. The CDR3 region is CASSSPGTGVTNFEQYF. DNA for the CDR3: TGTGCCAGCAGCTCCCCCGGGACAGGGGTCACGAATTTCGAGCAGTACTTC.

This sequence joins TRBV11-2 and TRBJ2-7; 7 nucleotides match TRBD1. V dropped 1 base and J dropped 6; count of bases not matched to a gene: 6. In germline, CDR1 is SGHAT, CDR2 FQNNGV. The CDR3 is made up of 14 amino acids. The CDR3 sequence is CASSLGATGSEQYF. The CDR3 DNA sequence: TGTGCCAGCAGCTTAGGAGCGACAGGGTCCGAGCAGTACTTC.

This clonotype has ten or more counts. This rearrangement joins TRBV12-3 or TRBV12-4 to TRBJ2-7, with a weak D call TRBD2 (5 bases). The CDR3 consists of 14 residues. Trimming left V 6 bases short and J 0 bases short, with 12 bases between. The CDR3 DNA follows: TGTGCCAGCAGCGCCCCGGGGAGCTCCTACGAGCAGTACTTC. It translates to CASSAPGSSYEQYF.

This clonotype has a count of ten or more. This rearrangement joins TRBV10-2 to TRBJ2-5, with TRBD1 matching over 10 bases. The V gene's germline CDR1 is WSHSY and CDR2 SAAADI. V trimming: 6 bases; J trimming: 4 bases; junction bases outside the gene matches: 5. This CDR3 contains 14 residues. In DNA form, the CDR3 reads TGCGCCAGCAGGGGGGGACAGGGGCGAGAGACCCAGTACTTC. Amino acid sequence: CASRGGQGRETQYF.

The chain couples TRBV20-1 to TRBJ2-7; TRBD1 aligns across 8 bases. The germline CDR1 and CDR2 sequences are DFQATT and SNEGSKA (reference sequence). The CDR3 consists of 16 residues. V lost 0 bases to trimming and J lost 2 bases; unmatched junction nucleotides: 9. In DNA, the CDR3 is TGCAGTGCTAGAGACACTAACAGGGGGAATCCCTACGAGCAGTACTTC. Its protein is CSARDTNRGNPYEQYF.

This clonotype came up a few times. V usage is TRBV9 and J usage is TRBJ2-7; D not certain. This CDR3 comprises 14 residues. V lost 0 bases and J lost 4, with 11 bases in between. The V gene's germline CDR1 is SGDLS and CDR2 YYNGEE. In DNA, the CDR3 is TGTGCCAGCAGCGTAGAACCGTTCGCGTACGAGCAGTACTTC. The encoded protein is CASSVEPFAYEQYF. The variable domain in full, completed from reference TRBV9 and TRBJ2-7, reads DSGVTQTPKHLITATGQRVTLRCSPRSGDLSVYWYQQSLDQGLQFLIQYYNGEERAKGNILERFSAQQFPDLHSELNLSSLELGDSALYFCASSVEPFAYEQYFGPGTRLTVT.

This clonotype appeared many times. The rearrangement links TRBV28 to TRBJ2-3, with D maybe TRBD2 (6 bases). The length of the CDR3 is 15 residues. Looked up from germline, CDR1 is MDHEN and CDR2 is SYDVKM. The ends were cut back, 4 bases at V and 2 bases at J, with 13 bases in the middle. CDR3 coding DNA: TGTGCCAGCAGTTCAAACCGGGAGTCCACAGATACGCAGTATTTT. Translating it yields CASSSNRESTDTQYF.

This clonotype was observed a handful of times. The chain employs TRBV6-2 or TRBV6-3 and TRBJ2-1; no firm D call. Germline loops: CDR1 MNHEY, CDR2 SVGEGT. The CDR3 sequence is 12 residues long. The germline V and J ends were trimmed by 8 bases and 5 bases, with 10 bases remaining between them. This CDR3 reads CASGRIDNEQFF. As DNA, the CDR3 is TGTGCCAGCGGTCGAATCGACAATGAGCAGTTCTTC.

In its sample, this clonotype was seen a few times. V and J are TRBV7-9 and TRBJ1-1, with 7 bases matching TRBD1. The CDR3 has 15 residues. Germline CDR1 SEHNR, CDR2 FQNEAQ (reference sequence). The trim removed 5 bases at V and 1 base at J, leaving 7 bases unmatched. This CDR3 reads CASSPVGQWNTEAFF. CDR3 nucleotides: TGTGCCAGCAGCCCAGTGGGACAGTGGAACACTGAAGCTTTCTTT.

This chain uses TRBV19 with TRBJ2-3, with 9 bases that match TRBD2. This CDR3 has 14 residues. Per germline, CDR1 LNHDA and CDR2 SQIVND (reference sequence). With 6 bases clipped from V and 6 bases from J, the junction kept 7 bases outside the gene matches. CDR3 DNA: TGTGCCAGTAGGTCGCGGGGGGGCCCGGATACGCAGTATTTT. Translated, it gives CASRSRGGPDTQYF.

The sample holds a few counts of this clonotype. This sequence joins TRBV7-2 and TRBJ2-7; D assignment may be TRBD1 or TRBD2 (5 bases each). V shed 4 bases and J shed 2 bases, with 15 bases lying between them. CDR1 and CDR2 (germline): SGHTA, FQGNSA. This CDR3 has 15 residues. CDR3 sequence: CASSSGPAGTYEQYF. CDR3 nucleotide sequence: TGTGCCAGCAGCTCGGGGCCGGCTGGGACCTACGAGCAGTACTTC.

This clonotype was seen ten or more times. The chain links TRBV7-9 to TRBJ2-7, with D possibly matching TRBD2 (5 bases). Germline V lookup: CDR1 SEHNR, CDR2 FQNEAQ (reference sequence). Trimming removed 5 bases at V and 3 bases at J, with 11 bases between. The CDR3 is 13 amino acids. The CDR3 nucleotides are TGTGCCAGCAGCCAACCACTAGACTACGAGCAGTACTTC. Residues: CASSQPLDYEQYF.

This clonotype was seen many times. The chain is built from TRBV10-3 and TRBJ2-7, with TRBD1 matching over 7 bases. The CDR3 extends over 12 amino acids. V lost 8 bases and J lost 0; bases outside the gene matches: 1. The V gene's germline CDR1 is ENHRY and CDR2 SYGVKD. CDR3 bases: TGTGCCATCCGGACAGGCTCCTACGAGCAGTACTTC. It codes for CAIRTGSYEQYF.

This clonotype has ten or more counts. This chain uses TRBV6-2 or TRBV6-3 with TRBJ2-5; D remains unclear. CDR3 length equals 17 residues. CDR1 is MNHEY and CDR2 is SVGEGT in the germline V gene. V dropped 2 bases and J dropped 4 bases, with 20 bases sitting between them. The DNA for the CDR3 is TGTGCCAGCAGTTACGTTACAGCCCTCGAACGGGCAGAGACCCAGTACTTC. The encoded protein is CASSYVTALERAETQYF.

The J gene is TRBJ2-2, the V gene TRBV12-3 or TRBV12-4, with 8 positions matching TRBD1. The CDR3 runs to 16 residues. V trimming: 5 bases; J trimming: 2 bases; junction bases outside the gene matches: 7. Written as DNA, the CDR3 is TGTGCCAGCAGTCCGTCGGGACAGGACAACACCGGGGAGCTGTTTTTT. As protein: CASSPSGQDNTGELFF.

The gene calls are TRBV6-1 and TRBJ1-2, with a tentative D call TRBD1 (6 bases). CDR1 is MNHNS and CDR2 is SASEGT in the germline V gene. The V and J ends lost 8 bases and 4 bases respectively, with 29 bases between them. This CDR3 is 18 amino acids long. The CDR3 sequence is CASFTFAGAASPTYGYTF. For the CDR3, the DNA is TGTGCCAGCTTTACGTTTGCGGGGGCCGCTAGCCCGACCTATGGCTACACCTTC.

This clonotype was recorded at least ten times. The chain carries TRBV29-1 and TRBJ2-1, with D perhaps matching TRBD1 (5 bases). V gave up 2 bases and J gave up 6 bases, with 17 bases separating them. Germline values: CDR1 SQVTM, CDR2 ANQGSEA. The CDR3 covers 15 residues. The CDR3 loop is CSVELSGYGSNEQFF. CDR3 sequence (DNA): TGCAGCGTTGAATTGTCAGGGTACGGTAGCAATGAGCAGTTCTTC.

This clonotype has at least ten counts. The V call is TRBV12-3 or TRBV12-4, the J call TRBJ1-1; D not resolved. CDR3 length: 11 amino acids. V was pared by 5 bases and J by 3 bases, with 4 bases between. The CDR3 DNA is TGTGCCAGCAGTGTCTACACTGAAGCTTTCTTT. This gives the protein CASSVYTEAFF.

This clonotype was seen a few times. The chain employs TRBV9 and TRBJ1-6; D gene unclear. The V end was cut by 4 bases, the J end by 5 bases, with 10 bases between. CDR1 and CDR2 (germline): SGDLS, YYNGEE. This CDR3 comprises 14 residues. The CDR3 nucleotides read TGTGCCAGCAGCCACGACGGTAATAATTCACCCCTCCACTTT. This encodes CASSHDGNNSPLHF. The complete variable domain, with remaining parts taken from reference TRBV9 and TRBJ1-6, reads DSGVTQTPKHLITATGQRVTLRCSPRSGDLSVYWYQQSLDQGLQFLIQYYNGEERAKGNILERFSAQQFPDLHSELNLSSLELGDSALYFCASSHDGNNSPLHFGNGTRLTVT.

This clonotype was picked up a small number of times. The gene calls are TRBV28 and TRBJ2-7; TRBD1 might be the D (7 bases). CDR1 is MDHEN, CDR2 SYDVKM, per germline. CDR3 size: 16 residues. V was trimmed by 5 bases and J by 1 base, leaving 18 bases between them. CDR3 sequence (DNA): TGTGCCAGCAGTCCCCCTCAGGGGGGTCGGTCCTACGAGCAGTACTTC. This translates into CASSPPQGGRSYEQYF.

This clonotype showed up just a few times. V gene TRBV24-1 combines with J gene TRBJ2-3; TRBD2 is a possible D gene (6 bases). Germline CDR1 reads KGHDR; CDR2 reads SFDVKD. The germline V and J ends were trimmed by 2 bases and 2 bases, with 19 bases remaining between them. CDR3 length equals 18 residues. Here the CDR3 DNA reads TGTGCCACCAGTGATTCTTATATAACTAGCCCTCACACAGATACGCAGTATTTT. Encoded protein: CATSDSYITSPHTDTQYF.

V usage is TRBV24-1 and J usage is TRBJ2-3; 8 positions match TRBD1. This CDR3 has 15 residues. The germline CDR1 and CDR2 sequences are KGHDR and SFDVKD. J lost 3 bases, V lost 0 bases, and 1 base had no gene match. The CDR3 sequence: CATSDLDRGTDTQYF. CDR3 DNA sequence: TGTGCCACCAGTGATTTGGACAGGGGAACAGATACGCAGTATTTT.

The CDR3 DNA reads TGTGCCAGCAGCTCGGGGGACTATTTCTACGAGCAGTACTTC. As protein: CASSSGDYFYEQYF. The V and J genes are TRBV11-2 and TRBJ2-7; 7 nucleotides agree with TRBD2. CDR3 length: 14 amino acids. V trimming: 4 bases; J trimming: 3 bases; junction bases outside the gene matches: 6. The germline gives CDR1 SGHAT, CDR2 FQNNGV.

This clonotype was counted many times. The chain joins TRBV4-3 to TRBJ2-6; tentatively, D is TRBD1 or TRBD2 (6 bases each). V was clipped by 0 bases and J by 4 bases, with 13 bases between them. Per germline, CDR1 LGHNA and CDR2 YSLEER. The CDR3 runs to 17 residues. In DNA form, the CDR3 reads TGCGCCAGCAGCCAAGATGTAGGGGGGAACGGGGCCAACGTCCTGACTTTC. Its protein is CASSQDVGGNGANVLTF.

This clonotype was counted many times. The chain uses TRBV2 and TRBJ2-3; 9 positions match TRBD2. This CDR3 is built from 18 residues. Trimming at V came to 3 bases and at J to 2 bases, leaving 12 bases not matched to a gene. Per the germline V gene, CDR1 is SNHLY and CDR2 is FYNNEI. The CDR3 here is CASSDFLAGGPNTDTQYF. The CDR3, as DNA: TGTGCCAGCAGTGATTTCCTGGCGGGGGGGCCGAACACAGATACGCAGTATTTT.